The clone carrying this TCR beta chain was detected a few times. As yet, its antigen is unknown. TCR beta CDR3 region amplification was performed from RNA transcripts. The primer set for the first-round RT-PCR of the TCR CDR3 was HTBI. TCRdb ran MiXCR on the multiplex PCR reads and lists one entry per CDR3 protein. Among 640,000 or so distinct CDR3 sequences listed, roughly 14% were seen once. This sample was taken from a study of T cells in Graves' hyperthyroidism and ophthalmopathy. Overall study findings and caveats: Blood held most thyroid clonotypes expanded above 0.001 frequency.

The CDR3 totals 17 residues. Germline V CDR1 and CDR2: DFQATT, SNEGSKA (reference sequence). V lost 1 base and J lost 8; bases outside the gene matches: 13. Lactation, pregnancy, other autoimmune disease or uncontrolled infection excluded patients. This clonotype was sampled from a middle-aged woman with Graves' ophthalmopathy. J is TRBJ1-6 and V is TRBV20-1; 8 nucleotides line up with TRBD1. The material sequenced was blood. The CDR3 DNA reads as TGCAGTGCTAGAGCGGAAGACAGGGGAATCTTTGATTCACCCCTCCACTTT. This encodes CSARAEDRGIFDSPLHF.